This T cell receptor beta chain was sequenced for a study of shared clonotypes between healthy human individuals. Original methodology: ImmunoSEQ output held junction-only sequences without quality scores, so filtering differed. Sequencing used immunoSEQ multiplex PCR; TCRdb keeps in-frame clones, though not all of them. Clone size and V and J calls were adopted from that table, with D and trimming inferred from the DNA. The sample carries about 2.1 million clones, just under 95% recorded once. Unmatched junction bases numbered 2, after V lost 3 bases and J lost 6 bases. The CDR3 covers 13 residues. CDR1 MNHEY and CDR2 SMNVEV come from the germline V gene (reference sequence). It was CD45RO-negative cells, positively selected for CCR7, that made up naive CD8 cells, with terminally differentiated effector memory CD45RA+ cells excluded. Findings and limits, study-wide: Among the subsets, naive ones generally showed larger estimated richness than memory ones. Sampling used blood alone; tissue repertoires probably differ. Non-shared clonotypes had lower generation probabilities than clonotypes shared by all four sorted-subset donors.

As for this clone: The antigen remains undetermined.

V usage is TRBV27 and J usage is TRBJ1-5; 7 bases are a match to TRBD1. The receptor was isolated from a young man in good health. Some clones in this sample may be carry-over from other donors' samples. Source material: naive CD8+ T cells from PBMCs. CDR3 loop: CASSLRGPQPQHF. DNA for the CDR3: TGTGCCAGCAGTTTGAGGGGGCCTCAGCCCCAGCATTTT.